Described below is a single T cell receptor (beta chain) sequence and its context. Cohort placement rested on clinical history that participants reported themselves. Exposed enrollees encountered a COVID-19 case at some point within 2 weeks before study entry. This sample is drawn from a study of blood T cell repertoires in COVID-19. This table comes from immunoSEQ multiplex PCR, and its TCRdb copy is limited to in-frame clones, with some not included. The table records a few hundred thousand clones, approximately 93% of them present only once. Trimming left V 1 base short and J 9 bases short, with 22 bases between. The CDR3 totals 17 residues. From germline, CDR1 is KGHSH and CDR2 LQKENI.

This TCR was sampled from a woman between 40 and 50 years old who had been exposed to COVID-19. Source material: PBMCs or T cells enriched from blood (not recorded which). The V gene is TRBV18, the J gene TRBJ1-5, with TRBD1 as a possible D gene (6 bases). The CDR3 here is CASSPRPDRPEGRPQHF. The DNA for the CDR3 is TGTGCCAGCTCACCACGGCCGGACAGACCCGAGGGGAGGCCCCAGCATTTT.